The 15 T cell receptor beta chains below all came from one sample that was sequenced in a study of T cells in localized non-small cell lung cancer. Sequencing was performed with immunoSEQ multiplex PCR; in TCRdb, only in-frame clones are kept and a portion is missing. The data show 3,500 to 5,500 clones, around 28% seen once. Specimen: lung tumor tissue, collected before any cancer treatment. All receptors come from a man aged 35-75 years with stage III squamous cell lung carcinoma.

J is TRBJ1-2 and V is TRBV18, with D maybe TRBD1 (6 bases). Deletions cut 0 bases from V and 5 bases from J, with 13 bases between. Germline CDR1 KGHSH, CDR2 LQKENI. There are 15 residues in the CDR3. The CDR3: CASSPPSDRRYGYTF. The CDR3 DNA is TGTGCCAGCTCACCACCGAGCGACAGGCGATATGGCTACACCTTC.

The chain is built from TRBV9 and TRBJ1-1; the D is unclear. V gave up 3 bases and J gave up 5 bases, with 17 bases separating them. CDR1 is SGDLS and CDR2 is YYNGEE in the germline V gene. This CDR3 is 15 amino acids long. CDR3 protein: CASSGTFGSKTEAFF. Written as DNA, the CDR3 is TGTGCCAGCAGCGGAACATTCGGGAGTAAAACTGAAGCTTTCTTT.

This clone occurred a few times. The J gene is TRBJ2-7, the V gene TRBV7-6, with 11 nucleotides matching TRBD1. Germline V lookup: CDR1 SGHVS, CDR2 FNYEAQ. J was trimmed by 6 bases and V by 5 bases; bases with no gene match: 15. The CDR3 totals 17 residues. The CDR3 spells CASSLYPGQGARGEQYF. The CDR3 coding sequence is TGTGCCAGCAGCCTCTACCCTGGACAGGGGGCGCGAGGCGAGCAGTACTTC. The full variable domain, with the rest looked up from reference TRBV7-6 and TRBJ2-7, is GAGVSQSPRYKVTKRGQDVALRCDPISGHVSLYWYRQALGQGPEFLTYFNYEAQQDKSGLPNDRFSAERPEGSISTLTIQRTEQRDSAMYRCASSLYPGQGARGEQYFGPGTRLTVT.

The chain carries TRBV19 and TRBJ2-3; D is unresolved. CDR1 is LNHDA and CDR2 is SQIVND in the germline V gene (reference sequence). V was cut by 6 bases and J by 3 bases, with 4 bases left in between. The CDR3 has 11 amino acids. CDR3 in amino acids: CASSQTDTQYF. Written as DNA, the CDR3 is TGTGCCAGTAGCCAGACAGATACGCAGTATTTT.

The chain carries TRBV1 and TRBJ2-6; TRBD2, the table's D call, lacks a check against the DNA. TRBV1 is a pseudogene locus. The CDR3 contains 18 residues. The CDR3: CASSPLAGGFSGANVLTF. In nucleotides, the CDR3 is TGCGCCAGCAGCCCCCTAGCGGGGGGTTTTTCTGGGGCCAACGTCCTGACTTTC.

The chain has TRBV6-8 and TRBJ2-7; 9 bases match TRBD1. Germline CDR1 reads MNHGY; CDR2 reads SAAAGT. The trim removed 2 bases at V and 6 bases at J, leaving 5 bases unmatched. The CDR3 has 14 residues. The CDR3 here is CASSYRGDRVEQYF. As DNA, the CDR3 is TGTGCCAGCAGTTACAGGGGGGACAGGGTCGAGCAGTACTTC.

This chain joins TRBV11-3 and TRBJ2-7, with 9 positions matching TRBD2. CDR1 is SGHNT and CDR2 is YENEEA in the germline V gene. The J segment lost 3 bases and the V segment lost 6 bases, leaving 9 bases of the junction unmatched. This CDR3 region has 15 residues. The CDR3 region is CASSFGLASFYEQYF. CDR3 DNA sequence: TGTGCCAGCAGTTTCGGACTAGCGAGCTTCTACGAGCAGTACTTC.

The chain joins TRBV11-3 to TRBJ2-2; D remains unclear. This CDR3 has 17 residues. The germline gives CDR1 SGHNT, CDR2 YENEEA. V was cut by 4 bases and J by 5 bases, with 20 bases left in between. CDR3 DNA: TGTGCCAGCAGCTCCGGCCCAAGGACGTATCGTACCGGGGAGCTGTTTTTT. Protein: CASSSGPRTYRTGELFF.

By share, this clone ranks as medium-sized. This rearrangement joins TRBV9 to TRBJ2-3; 8 nucleotides match TRBD1. Germline assignment: CDR1 SGDLS and CDR2 YYNGEE. V gave up 5 bases and J gave up 4 bases; unmatched junction bases: 9. This CDR3 contains 15 residues. CDR3 nucleotides: TGTGCCAGCAGTGAACCGGCAGGGGGCTCAGATACGCAGTATTTT. It is translated as CASSEPAGGSDTQYF.

This clone was seen a handful of times. This chain connects TRBV23-1 to TRBJ2-7; D uncertain. TRBV23-1 is recorded as an ORF, its role being uncertain. The CDR3 loop spans 13 amino acids. Trimming left V 6 bases short and J 3 bases short, with 12 bases between. CDR3 sequence (DNA): TGCGCCAGCAGCTTGGACGTATTCTACGAGCAGTACTTC. It yields the protein CASSLDVFYEQYF.

As concerns this clone: Mismatch with germline at one junction end may stem from a read error. The chain is built from TRBV6-8 and TRBJ2-1; D may be TRBD1 or TRBD2 (5 bases each). The CDR3 totals 15 residues. CDR1 and CDR2 (germline): MNHGY, SAAAGT. The CDR3 DNA reads TGTGCCATCAGTGGAGGTCAGGGTCAGGTTGAGGAGCAGTTCTTC. As protein: CAISGGQGQVEEQFF.

The chain carries TRBV11-3 and TRBJ2-6; D remains unclear. CDR1 is SGHNT and CDR2 is YENEEA in the germline V gene. V shed 4 bases and J shed 4 bases, with 17 bases lying between them. The CDR3 spans 17 residues. As DNA, the CDR3 is TGTGCCAGCAGCTCCCCGAAGGGCGAGACCGGGGCCAACGTCCTGACTTTC. It codes for CASSSPKGETGANVLTF.

The chain uses TRBV28 and TRBJ1-2; possible D gene TRBD1, 6 bases. Germline V gene sequence: CDR1 MDHEN, CDR2 SYDVKM. Trimming took off 4 bases at V and 4 bases at J, with 10 bases between the two ends. The CDR3 has 13 residues. The CDR3 spells CASSSQGPYGYTF. Written as DNA, the CDR3 is TGTGCCAGCAGTTCACAGGGTCCCTATGGCTACACCTTC.

The rearrangement joins TRBV30 to TRBJ2-6; D unclear. Trimming stripped 4 bases from V and 4 bases from J, with 8 bases between. The CDR3 sequence is 13 residues long. Germline V CDR1 and CDR2: GTSNPN, SVGIG (reference sequence). CDR3 DNA: TGTGCCTGGAAGGATTGGGGGGCCAACGTCCTGACTTTC. It is translated as CAWKDWGANVLTF.

V and J are TRBV15 and TRBJ2-5, with 7 bases matching TRBD2. The V and J ends lost 4 bases and 4 bases, in that order; junction bases with no gene match: 6. CDR1 and CDR2 (germline): LNHNV, YYDKDF (reference sequence). The CDR3 is made up of 14 amino acids. The CDR3 is CATSTRTRGETQYF. The DNA for the CDR3 is TGTGCCACCAGCACCCGGACTAGAGGAGAGACCCAGTACTTC.